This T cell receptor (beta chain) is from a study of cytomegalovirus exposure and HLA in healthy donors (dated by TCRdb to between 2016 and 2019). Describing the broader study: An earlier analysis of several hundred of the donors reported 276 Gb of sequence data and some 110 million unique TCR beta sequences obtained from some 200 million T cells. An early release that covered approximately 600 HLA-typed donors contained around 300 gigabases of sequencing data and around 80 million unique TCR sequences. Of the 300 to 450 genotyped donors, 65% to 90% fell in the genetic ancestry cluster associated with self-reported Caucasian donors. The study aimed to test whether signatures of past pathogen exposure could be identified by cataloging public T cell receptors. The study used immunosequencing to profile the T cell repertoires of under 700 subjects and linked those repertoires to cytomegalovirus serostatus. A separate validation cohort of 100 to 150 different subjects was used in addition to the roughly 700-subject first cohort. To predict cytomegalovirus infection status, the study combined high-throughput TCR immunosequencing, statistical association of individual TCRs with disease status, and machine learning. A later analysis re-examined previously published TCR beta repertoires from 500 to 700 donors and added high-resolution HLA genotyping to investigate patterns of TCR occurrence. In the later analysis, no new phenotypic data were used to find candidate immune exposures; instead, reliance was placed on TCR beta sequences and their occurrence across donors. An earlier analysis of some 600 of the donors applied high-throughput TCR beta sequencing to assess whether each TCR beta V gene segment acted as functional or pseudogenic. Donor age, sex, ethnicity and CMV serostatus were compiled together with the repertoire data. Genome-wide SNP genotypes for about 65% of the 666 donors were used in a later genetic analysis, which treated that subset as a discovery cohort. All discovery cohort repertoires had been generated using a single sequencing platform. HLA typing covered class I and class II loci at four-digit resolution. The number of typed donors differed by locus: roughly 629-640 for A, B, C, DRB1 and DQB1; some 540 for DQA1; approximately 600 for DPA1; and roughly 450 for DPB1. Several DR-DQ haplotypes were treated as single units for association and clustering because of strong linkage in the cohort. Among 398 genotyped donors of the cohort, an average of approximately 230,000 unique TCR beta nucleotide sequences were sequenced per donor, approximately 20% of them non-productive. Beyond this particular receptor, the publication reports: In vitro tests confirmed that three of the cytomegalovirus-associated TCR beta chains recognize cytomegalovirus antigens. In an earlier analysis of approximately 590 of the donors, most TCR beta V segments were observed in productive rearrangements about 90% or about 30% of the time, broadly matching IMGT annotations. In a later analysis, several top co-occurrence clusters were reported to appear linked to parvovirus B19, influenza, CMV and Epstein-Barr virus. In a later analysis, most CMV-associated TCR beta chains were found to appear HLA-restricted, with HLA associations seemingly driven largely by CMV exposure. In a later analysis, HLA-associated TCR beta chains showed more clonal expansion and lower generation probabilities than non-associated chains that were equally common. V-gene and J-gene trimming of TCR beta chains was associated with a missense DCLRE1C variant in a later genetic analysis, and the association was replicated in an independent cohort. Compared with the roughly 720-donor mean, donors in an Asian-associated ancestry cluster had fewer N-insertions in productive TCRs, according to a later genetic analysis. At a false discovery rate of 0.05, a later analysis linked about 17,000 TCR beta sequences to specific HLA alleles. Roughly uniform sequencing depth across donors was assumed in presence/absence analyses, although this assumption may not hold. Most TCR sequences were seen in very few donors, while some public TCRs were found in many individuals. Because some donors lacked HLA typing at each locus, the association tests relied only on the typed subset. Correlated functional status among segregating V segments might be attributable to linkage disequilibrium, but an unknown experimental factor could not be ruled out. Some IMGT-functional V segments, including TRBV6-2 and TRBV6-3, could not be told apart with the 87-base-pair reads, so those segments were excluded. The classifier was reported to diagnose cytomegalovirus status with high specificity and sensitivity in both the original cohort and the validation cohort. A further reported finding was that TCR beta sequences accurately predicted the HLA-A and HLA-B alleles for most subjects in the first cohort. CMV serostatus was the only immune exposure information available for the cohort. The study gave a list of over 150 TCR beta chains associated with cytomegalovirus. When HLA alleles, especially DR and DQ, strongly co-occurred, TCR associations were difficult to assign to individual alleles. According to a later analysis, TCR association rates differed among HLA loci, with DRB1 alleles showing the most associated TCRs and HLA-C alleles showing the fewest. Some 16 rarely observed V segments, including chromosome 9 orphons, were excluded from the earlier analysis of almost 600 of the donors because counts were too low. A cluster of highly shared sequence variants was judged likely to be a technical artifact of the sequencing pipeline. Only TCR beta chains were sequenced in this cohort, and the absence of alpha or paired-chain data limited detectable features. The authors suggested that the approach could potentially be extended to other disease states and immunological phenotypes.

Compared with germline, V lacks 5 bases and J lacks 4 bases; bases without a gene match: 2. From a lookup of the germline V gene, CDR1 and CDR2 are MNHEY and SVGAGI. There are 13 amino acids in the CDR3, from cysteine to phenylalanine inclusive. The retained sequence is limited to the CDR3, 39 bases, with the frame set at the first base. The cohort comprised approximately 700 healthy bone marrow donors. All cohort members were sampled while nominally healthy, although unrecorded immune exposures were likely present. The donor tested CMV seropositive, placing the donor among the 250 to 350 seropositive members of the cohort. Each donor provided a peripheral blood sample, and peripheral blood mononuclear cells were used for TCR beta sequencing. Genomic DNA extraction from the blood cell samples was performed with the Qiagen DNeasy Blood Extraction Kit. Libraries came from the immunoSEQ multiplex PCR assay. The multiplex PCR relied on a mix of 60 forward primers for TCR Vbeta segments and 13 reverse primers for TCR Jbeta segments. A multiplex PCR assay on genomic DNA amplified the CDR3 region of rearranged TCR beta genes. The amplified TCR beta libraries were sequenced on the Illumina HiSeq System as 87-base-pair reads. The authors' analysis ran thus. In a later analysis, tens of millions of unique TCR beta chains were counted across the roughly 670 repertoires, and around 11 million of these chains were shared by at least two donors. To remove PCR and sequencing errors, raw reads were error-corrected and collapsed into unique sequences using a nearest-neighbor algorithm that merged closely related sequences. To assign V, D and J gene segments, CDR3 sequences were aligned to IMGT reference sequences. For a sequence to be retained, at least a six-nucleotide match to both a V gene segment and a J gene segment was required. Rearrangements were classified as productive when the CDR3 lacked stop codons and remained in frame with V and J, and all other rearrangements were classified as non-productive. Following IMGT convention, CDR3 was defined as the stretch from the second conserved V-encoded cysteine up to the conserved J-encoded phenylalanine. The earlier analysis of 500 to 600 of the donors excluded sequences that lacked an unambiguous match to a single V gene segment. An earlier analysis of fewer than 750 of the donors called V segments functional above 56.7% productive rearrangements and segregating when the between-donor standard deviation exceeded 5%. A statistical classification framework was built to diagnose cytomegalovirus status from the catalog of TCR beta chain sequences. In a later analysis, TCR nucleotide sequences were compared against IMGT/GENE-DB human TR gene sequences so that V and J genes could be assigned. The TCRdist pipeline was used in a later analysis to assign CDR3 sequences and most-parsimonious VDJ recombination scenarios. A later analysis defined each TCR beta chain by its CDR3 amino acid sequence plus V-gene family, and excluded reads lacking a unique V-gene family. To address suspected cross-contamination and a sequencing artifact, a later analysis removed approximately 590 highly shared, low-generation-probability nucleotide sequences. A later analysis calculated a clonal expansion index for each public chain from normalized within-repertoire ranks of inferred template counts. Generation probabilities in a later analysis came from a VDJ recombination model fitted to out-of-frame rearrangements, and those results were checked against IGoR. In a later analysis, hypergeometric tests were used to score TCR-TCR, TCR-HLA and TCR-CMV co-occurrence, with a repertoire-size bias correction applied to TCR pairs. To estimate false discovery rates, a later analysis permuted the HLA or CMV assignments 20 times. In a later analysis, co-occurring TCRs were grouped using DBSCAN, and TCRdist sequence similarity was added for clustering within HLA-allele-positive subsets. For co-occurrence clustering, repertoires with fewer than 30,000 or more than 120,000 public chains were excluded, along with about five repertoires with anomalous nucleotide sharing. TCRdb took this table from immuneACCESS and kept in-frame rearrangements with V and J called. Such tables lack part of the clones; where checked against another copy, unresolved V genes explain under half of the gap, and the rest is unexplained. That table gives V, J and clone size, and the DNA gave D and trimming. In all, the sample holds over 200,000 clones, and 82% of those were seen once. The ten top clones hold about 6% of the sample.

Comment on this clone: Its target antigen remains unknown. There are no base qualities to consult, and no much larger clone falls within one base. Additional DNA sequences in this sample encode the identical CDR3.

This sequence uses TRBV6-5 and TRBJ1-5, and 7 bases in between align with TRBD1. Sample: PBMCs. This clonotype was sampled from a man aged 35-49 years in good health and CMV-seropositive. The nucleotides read TGTGCCAGCAGTAGACAGGGAAATCAGCCCCAGCATTTT. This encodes CASSRQGNQPQHF.